This entry is about one T cell receptor (beta chain). Its antigen remains unknown. The data were obtained in a study of Ad26.COV2.S vaccination and SARS-CoV-2 variants. About the research overall: Into the muscle, Ad26.COV2.S was dosed once or twice, 56 days apart.

Treatment specified: roughly 19 received Ad26.COV2.S at low or high dose, single or two shots; several received placebo; per-sample allocation not given. The samples date from day 63 after the first vaccine or placebo injection. Wuhan-strain SARS-CoV-2 spike was expressed by the Ad26 vector that made up the vaccine. Regarding the study as a whole: Vaccinated individuals (as opposed to placebo recipients) had higher spike-specific TCR breadth. Estimates derived from TCR breadth and depth analyses may have underestimated total T cell responses.

The repertoire was sequenced with immunoSEQ multiplex PCR; TCRdb's copy has only in-frame clones and lacks some. The data show about 680,000 clones, roughly 90% seen once. V was clipped by 0 bases and J by 2 bases, with 14 bases between them. The CDR3 sequence is 16 residues long. CDR1 is MNHEY and CDR2 is SVGAGI in the germline V gene. This receptor was taken from a person aged 18-65 years who received the Ad26.COV2.S COVID-19 vaccine or a placebo. The sample here was peripheral blood, taken in a trial of Ad26.COV2.S vaccine versus placebo. The chain combines TRBV6-5 with TRBJ2-7; D gene ambiguous. CDR3 in DNA: TGTGCCAGCAGTTACTCGAGGCAGTCGACTCCCTACGAGCAGTACTTC. This encodes CASSYSRQSTPYEQYF.